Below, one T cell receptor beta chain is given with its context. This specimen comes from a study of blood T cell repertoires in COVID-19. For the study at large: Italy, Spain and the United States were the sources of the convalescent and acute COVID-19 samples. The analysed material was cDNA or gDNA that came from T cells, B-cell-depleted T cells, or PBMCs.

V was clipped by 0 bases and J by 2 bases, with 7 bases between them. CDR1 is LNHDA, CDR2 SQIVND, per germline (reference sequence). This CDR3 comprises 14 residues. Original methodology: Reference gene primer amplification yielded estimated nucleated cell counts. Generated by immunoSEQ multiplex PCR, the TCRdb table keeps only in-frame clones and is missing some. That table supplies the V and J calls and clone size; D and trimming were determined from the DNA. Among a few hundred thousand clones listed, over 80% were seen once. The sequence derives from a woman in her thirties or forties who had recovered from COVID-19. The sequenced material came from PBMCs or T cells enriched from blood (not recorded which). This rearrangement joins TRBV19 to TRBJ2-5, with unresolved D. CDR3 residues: CASSIDQSQETQYF. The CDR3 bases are TGTGCCAGTAGTATAGACCAGTCACAAGAGACCCAGTACTTC. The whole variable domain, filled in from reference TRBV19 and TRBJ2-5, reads DGGITQSPKYLFRKEGQNVTLSCEQNLNHDAMYWYRQDPGQGLRLIYYSQIVNDFQKGDIAEGYSVSREKKESFPLTVTSAQKNPTAFYLCASSIDQSQETQYFGPGTRLLVL.